This T cell receptor (beta chain) was obtained from a study of CD8+CD57+ T cells in acquired aplastic anemia. The overall study: The average read count for CD4+ cells in healthy donors was 9 million to 14 million.

CDR3 size: 11 residues. V lost 6 bases, J lost 5 bases, and 8 bases lay in between. Germline loops: CDR1 MNHEY, CDR2 SVGAGI. Profiles of TCR beta VDJ and CDR3 were generated from a genomic DNA template. In TCRdb, the reads were re-called with MiXCR into one record per CDR3 protein. The sample lists hundreds of thousands of distinct CDR3 sequences, around 72% occurring once. The study, taken as a whole, reports: Nearly 30 CD8+ CDR3 sequences were shared between patients and controls. Patients did not significantly differ from controls in CD8+ Simpson's diversity.

Worth noting for this clonotype: The antigen remains undetermined.

The J gene is TRBJ2-7, the V gene TRBV6-5; either TRBD1 or TRBD2 may fit D (5 bases each). Input material: sorted CD4+, CD8+, or CD8+CD57+ T cells (not recorded which) from PBMCs. This receptor was obtained from a human donor in good health, serving as a control. The CDR3 bases are TGTGCCAGCAGAAGGGGAGACGAGCAGTACTTC. Protein: CASRRGDEQYF.